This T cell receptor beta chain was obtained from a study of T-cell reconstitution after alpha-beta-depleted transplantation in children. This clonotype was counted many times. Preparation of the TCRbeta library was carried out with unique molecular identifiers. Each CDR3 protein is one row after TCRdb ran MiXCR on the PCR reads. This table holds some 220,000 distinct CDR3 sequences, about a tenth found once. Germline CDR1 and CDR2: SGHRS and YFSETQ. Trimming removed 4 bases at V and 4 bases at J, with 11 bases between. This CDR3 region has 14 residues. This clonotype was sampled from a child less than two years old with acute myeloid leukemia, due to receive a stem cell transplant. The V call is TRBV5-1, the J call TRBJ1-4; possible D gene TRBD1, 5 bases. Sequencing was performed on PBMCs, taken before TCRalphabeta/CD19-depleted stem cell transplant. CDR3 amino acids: CASSPRGDNEKLFF. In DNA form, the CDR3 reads TGCGCCAGCAGCCCCCGGGGGGATAATGAAAAACTGTTTTTT.